The clone carrying this T cell receptor (beta chain) has just a few counts. Its antigen is not identified. The data stem from a study of early T cells in non-severe SARS-CoV-2 infection. Study-wide context: Chains from this unsorted whole-blood bulk RNA could not be paired. Study outcomes and limitations: Matching against VDJdb likely underestimated virus-specific expansions, favoring anti-spike CD8.

CDR3 length: 17 amino acids. From germline, CDR1 is DFQATT and CDR2 SNEGSKA (reference sequence). Trimming took 4 bases from V and 5 from J; bases not matched to a gene: 15. cDNA molecules, individually, were tagged with unique molecular identifiers. Via MiXCR, TCRdb re-called the 5' RACE reads, giving one row per CDR3 protein. The sample includes 100,000 to 150,000 distinct CDR3 sequences, 15% of them seen just once. This chain uses TRBV20-1 with TRBJ2-4; 9 nucleotides align to TRBD2. Material for sequencing was whole blood. The TCR was taken from an adult who was a healthcare worker with PCR-confirmed SARS-CoV-2 infection or an uninfected control (not recorded which). The CDR3 DNA is TGCAGTGCTACCGGCGGCGGGGGGGACGCCCTGGAAAACATTCAGTACTTC. Translated, it gives CSATGGGGDALENIQYF.